These 15 T cell receptor beta chains were sequenced from one sample in a study of cytomegalovirus exposure and HLA in healthy donors. Generated by immunoSEQ multiplex PCR, the TCRdb table keeps only in-frame clones and is missing some. The sample yields about 150,000 clones, around 83% seen once. What was sequenced was PBMCs. These receptors came from a human donor in good health.

The chain has TRBV27 and TRBJ2-5, with TRBD1 identical over 8 bases. The germline gives CDR1 MNHEY, CDR2 SMNVEV (reference sequence). The CDR3 consists of 14 residues. V gave up 5 bases and J gave up 5 bases; unmatched junction bases: 7. The CDR3: CASSGGQGPETQYF. DNA of the CDR3: TGTGCCAGCAGTGGAGGACAGGGACCCGAGACCCAGTACTTC.

The chain uses TRBV7-8 and TRBJ1-5, with D maybe TRBD1 (5 bases). V was cut by 3 bases and J by 4 bases, with 13 bases left in between. The CDR3 totals 15 residues. CDR1 is SGHVS, CDR2 FQNEAQ, per germline. CDR3 DNA: TGTGCCAGCAGCTTCGGATTGACAGCTAATCAGCCCCAGCATTTT. Its translation is CASSFGLTANQPQHF. Drawing the rest from reference TRBV7-8 and TRBJ1-5, the complete variable domain is GAGVSQSPRYKVAKRGQDVALRCDPISGHVSLFWYQQALGQGPEFLTYFQNEAQLDKSGLPSDRFFAERPEGSVSTLKIQRTQQEDSAVYLCASSFGLTANQPQHFGDGTRLSIL.

This chain links TRBV4-1 with TRBJ1-2, with D tentatively TRBD1 (6 bases). This CDR3 has 14 residues. Trimming stripped 4 bases from V and 5 bases from J, with 14 bases between. CDR1 and CDR2 (germline): MGHRA, YSYEKL. The CDR3 sequence: CASSPPGQRYGYTF. CDR3 DNA: TGCGCCAGCAGCCCACCGGGACAAAGGTATGGCTACACCTTC.

The chain has TRBV27 and TRBJ1-1; TRBD1 matches at 7 bases. Germline V gene lookup returns CDR1 MNHEY and CDR2 SMNVEV (reference sequence). The CDR3 consists of 14 residues. V lost 4 bases, J lost 1 base, and 3 bases stayed unmatched. The DNA of the CDR3 is TGTGCCAGCAGTTCCCGACAGGGGAACACTGAAGCTTTCTTT. Its translation is CASSSRQGNTEAFF.

The V and J genes are TRBV9 and TRBJ2-3; maybe TRBD1 (6 bases). Germline CDR1 is SGDLS and CDR2 is YYNGEE. The CDR3 runs 14 residues. Trimming pared 1 base from V and 6 bases from J, leaving 12 bases between. The CDR3 DNA is TGTGCCAGCAGCGTATTACAGGGACCTGATACGCAGTATTTT. This encodes CASSVLQGPDTQYF.

This chain joins TRBV19 and TRBJ2-2, with 11 bases aligning to TRBD1. J lost 4 bases, V lost 4 bases, and 2 bases had no gene match. Germline loops: CDR1 LNHDA, CDR2 SQIVND (reference sequence). There are 15 residues in the CDR3. Here the CDR3 reads CASSTGTGGTGELFF. The CDR3 DNA sequence: TGTGCCAGTAGTACGGGGACAGGGGGCACCGGGGAGCTGTTTTTT.

The chain recombines TRBV5-1 with TRBJ2-5; tentative D call: TRBD1 (6 bases). Trimming removed 8 bases from V and 3 bases from J, with 23 bases in between. Germline CDR1 SGHRS, CDR2 YFSETQ. The CDR3 has 16 residues. In nucleotides, the CDR3 is TGCGCCAGTGCCCGGGACACCAGTACCTTTAAAGAGACCCAGTACTTC. It yields the protein CASARDTSTFKETQYF. The full variable domain, in which reference TRBV5-1 and TRBJ2-5 provide the parts outside the CDR3, is KAGVTQTPRYLIKTRGQQVTLSCSPISGHRSVSWYQQTPGQGLQFLFEYFSETQRNKGNFPGRFSGRQFSNSRSEMNVSTLELGDSALYLCASARDTSTFKETQYFGPGTRLLVL.

The rearrangement uses TRBV12-2 and TRBJ2-7; TRBD2 is taken as the D call from the table, unchecked against the DNA. TRBV12-2 corresponds to a pseudogene. The CDR3 is 13 residues long. CDR3 in DNA: TGTGCAAGCCGTAGCGGGAGAATCTACGAGCAGTACTTC. Its translation: CASRSGRIYEQYF.

This clone turned up a few times. This rearrangement joins TRBV30 to TRBJ2-7, with a possible D match to TRBD1 (6 bases). V lost 5 bases and J lost 2, with 13 bases in between. The CDR3 is 13 amino acids. CDR1 and CDR2 from the germline V gene are GTSNPN and SVGIG (reference sequence). The CDR3 coding sequence is TGTGCCTGGGGGGGACACTCAACCTACGAGCAGTACTTC. It yields the protein CAWGGHSTYEQYF.

The chain recombines TRBV5-6 with TRBJ2-3; TRBD1 aligns across 8 bases. J lost 2 bases, V lost 0 bases, and 2 bases had no gene match. The CDR3 totals 15 residues. CDR1 is SGHDT and CDR2 is YYEEEE in the germline V gene. CDR3 sequence (DNA): TGTGCCAGCAGCTTGGGGACAGGGTTCACAGATACGCAGTATTTT. This translates into CASSLGTGFTDTQYF.

This sequence joins TRBV7-8 and TRBJ2-1, with 9 bases lining up with TRBD2. The length of the CDR3 is 18 residues. V lost 1 base and J lost 0; bases outside the gene matches: 7. CDR1 and CDR2 (germline): SGHVS, FQNEAQ. CDR3 region: CASSLVLGGRGSYNEQFF. CDR3 DNA sequence: TGTGCCAGCAGCTTAGTTCTGGGCGGGAGGGGCTCCTACAATGAGCAGTTCTTC.

This chain links TRBV6-5 with TRBJ2-7, with a weak D call TRBD2 (5 bases). This CDR3 region has 13 residues. V shed 0 bases and J shed 6 bases, with 9 bases lying between them. The germline CDR1 and CDR2 sequences are MNHEY and SVGAGI. CDR3 DNA: TGTGCCAGCAGTTACTCGGTAGAGGGCGAGCAGTACTTC. Translating gives CASSYSVEGEQYF.

V and J are TRBV2 and TRBJ2-6; 11 positions agree with TRBD1. V lost 6 bases to trimming and J lost 4 bases; unmatched junction nucleotides: 5. The CDR3 totals 16 residues. Germline V CDR1 and CDR2: SNHLY, FYNNEI. The CDR3 DNA sequence: TGTGCCAGCAGCGTGGACAGGGGGCTAGGGGCCAACGTCCTGACTTTC. Amino acids: CASSVDRGLGANVLTF.

The chain links TRBV27 to TRBJ2-7, with D tentatively TRBD2 (6 bases). CDR3 length: 17 residues. The germline gives CDR1 MNHEY, CDR2 SMNVEV (reference sequence). The germline V and J ends were trimmed by 0 bases and 7 bases, with 22 bases remaining between them. CDR3: CASSLSTRNSEPREQYF. In nucleotides, the CDR3 is TGTGCCAGCAGTTTATCGACTAGAAACTCCGAGCCCCGTGAGCAGTACTTC.

This clone was seen many times. This chain joins TRBV18 and TRBJ1-3, with D tentatively TRBD1 (6 bases). In germline, CDR1 is KGHSH, CDR2 LQKENI. This CDR3 is built from 18 residues. V lost 2 bases to trimming and J lost 0 bases, with 17 bases between them. The CDR3 here is CASSPSHPQGLSGNTIYF. CDR3 in DNA: TGTGCCAGCTCACCAAGTCACCCCCAGGGGCTCTCTGGAAACACCATATATTTT.